This is a list of T cell receptor beta chains from one sample in a study of CD8 T cells in Susac syndrome. TCRdb passed the immunoSEQ multiplex PCR reads through MiXCR, listing each CDR3 protein once. The sample contains 65,000 to 90,000 distinct CDR3 sequences, about 95% of which appear only once. The sample consisted of CD8+ T cells from PBMCs. The receptors were sampled from a human donor with multiple sclerosis. CDR3s include the opening cysteine and the closing phenylalanine or tryptophan. The D gene is left open where the match is weak. Size is omitted from some rows. Given values are once, few, many or a class for expanded clones.

clone_size	v_call	j_call	d_call	cdr3_nt	cdr3_aa
-	TRBV2	TRBJ2-7	-	TGTGCCAGCAGTGTCCTCCGCTACGAGCAGTACTTC	CASSVLRYEQYF
-	TRBV19	TRBJ2-7	-	TGTGCCAGTAGTATAAAAGGGGCAAACTACGAGCAGTACTTC	CASSIKGANYEQYF
-	TRBV6-1	TRBJ1-2	-	TGTGCCAGCAACACAAAAAACTATGGCTACACCTTC	CASNTKNYGYTF
few	TRBV5-6	TRBJ2-7	-	TGTGCCAGCAGCTTGGCGGGCACCTCCTACGAGCAGTACTTC	CASSLAGTSYEQYF
-	TRBV5-1	TRBJ2-6	TRBD1	TGCGCCAGCAGCTCTACAGGGGGAGACTCTGGGGCCAACGTCCTGACTTTC	CASSSTGGDSGANVLTF
-	TRBV6-6	TRBJ2-4	-	TGTGCCAGCAGTCCAGGGACCTGGAAAAACATTCAGTACTTC	CASSPGTWKNIQYF
-	TRBV13	TRBJ1-2	-	TGTGCCAGCACCTCAAATTCACTGCCGGGGGAGGGCTACACCTTC	CASTSNSLPGEGYTF
-	TRBV27	TRBJ2-3	TRBD2	TGTGCCAGCAGTTTCTTCCTTCCCAGCGGGGGCAGCGCAGATACGCAGTATTTT	CASSFFLPSGGSADTQYF
-	TRBV11-2	TRBJ2-7	-	TGTGCCAGCAGCTCCCCAACAGAAATAACTTACTACGAGCAGTACTTC	CASSSPTEITYYEQYF
-	TRBV6-5	TRBJ2-5	-	TGTGCCAGCAGTTCCACCGTTGTCGAGACCCAGTACTTC	CASSSTVVETQYF
-	TRBV2	TRBJ2-7	TRBD1	TGTGCCAGCAGGGTGGCAGGGGGCCAGTACGAGCAGTACTTC	CASRVAGGQYEQYF
-	TRBV27	TRBJ1-5	-	TGTGCCAGCAGTCCTGAGGCGGGGTTGAACCAGCCCCAGCATTTT	CASSPEAGLNQPQHF
-	TRBV5-1	TRBJ2-2	-	TGCGCCAGCATTTCAGGCTACACCGGGGAGCTGTTTTTT	CASISGYTGELFF
once	TRBV30	TRBJ2-3	TRBD2	TGTGCCTGGAGTGTACTGCGGGAGGGTGGAGATACGCAGTATTTT	CAWSVLREGGDTQYF
-	TRBV4-1	TRBJ1-4	TRBD1	TGCGCCAGCAGCCACGGGACAGCTAATGAAAAACTGTTTTTT	CASSHGTANEKLFF
-	TRBV27	TRBJ2-2	-	TGTGCCAGCAGTCCTTCGAGCACCGGGGAGCTGTTTTTT	CASSPSSTGELFF
-	TRBV29-1	TRBJ2-4	-	TGCAGCGTTGAAACCCCTAGCGCCCGGGAAAACATTCAGTACTTC	CSVETPSARENIQYF
-	TRBV7-6	TRBJ2-7	-	TGTGCCAGCACCCCCGGCTCCGGGGAGCGGTACGAGCAGTACTTC	CASTPGSGERYEQYF
-	TRBV4-1	TRBJ1-2	TRBD1	TGCGCCAGCAGCCAGCTCGGACAGGGCGATGGCTACACCTTC	CASSQLGQGDGYTF
once	TRBV7-9	TRBJ2-1	-	TGTGCCAGCAGCTTCGGGCCGGTCCGCTACAATGAGCAGTTCTTC	CASSFGPVRYNEQFF
once	TRBV23-1	TRBJ2-2	TRBD2	TGCGCCCTTCCGGGACTAGCGGGGAACACCGGGGAGCTGTTTTTT	CALPGLAGNTGELFF
-	TRBV5-6	TRBJ1-2	-	TGTGCCAGCAGCTTGCCAGAGACAGTCAACTGCACCTTC	CASSLPETVNCTF
-	TRBV11-2	TRBJ1-1	TRBD1	TGTGCCAGCAGCTCAGGGGGGGACACTGAAGCTTTCTTT	CASSSGGDTEAFF
-	TRBV5-6	TRBJ1-4	-	TGTGCCAGCAGCTTGGGCGGCAGGGATGAAAAACTGTTTTTT	CASSLGGRDEKLFF
once	TRBV3-1	TRBJ1-5	TRBD1	TGTGCCAGCAGCCAAGGGACAGGGACAAGCCGCCAGCCCCAGCATTTT	CASSQGTGTSRQPQHF
-	TRBV14	TRBJ2-4	-	TGTGCCAGCAGCCAAGTTTATGACATTCAGTACTTC	CASSQVYDIQYF
-	TRBV27	TRBJ1-2	-	TGTGCCAGCACCCCGGGAGGGAGCAATGGCTACACCTTC	CASTPGGSNGYTF
-	TRBV25-1	TRBJ1-1	-	TGTGCCAGCAGTGAATATGGGAGGCCTGAAGCTTTCTTT	CASSEYGRPEAFF
-	TRBV7-2	TRBJ2-7	TRBD1	TGTGCCAGCAGCTATCCGACAGGGGGCGACGAGCAGTACTTC	CASSYPTGGDEQYF
-	TRBV6-5	TRBJ2-1	-	TGTGCCAGCGGGGGTCAACTCAACAATGAGCAGTTCTTC	CASGGQLNNEQFF
-	TRBV27	TRBJ1-1	-	TGTGCCAGCAGTTTATGGGGGGTCGCGAACACTGAAGCTTTCTTT	CASSLWGVANTEAFF
-	TRBV7-8	TRBJ2-5	-	TGTGCCAGCAGCTTCCGCGGGGCGTTTGAGACCCAGTACTTC	CASSFRGAFETQYF
-	TRBV5-6	TRBJ2-7	-	TGTGCCAGCAGTTCCGGGACCTCCTCCTACGAGCAGTACTTC	CASSSGTSSYEQYF
-	TRBV5-4	TRBJ1-1	TRBD1	TGTGCCAGCAGCTGGGAGAGGGGGCGCCTGTTGAACACTGAAGCTTTCTTT	CASSWERGRLLNTEAFF
-	TRBV7-9	TRBJ2-5	-	TGTGCCAGCGGCTTCATAGAGGGCTGGACCCAGTACTTC	CASGFIEGWTQYF
-	TRBV5-4	TRBJ2-3	-	TGTGCCAGCAGCTTTAAGGGGGAGGGCCAGGAAGATACGCAGTATTTT	CASSFKGEGQEDTQYF
once	TRBV2	TRBJ2-5	TRBD2	TGTGCCAGCAGCACTAGCGGTGAAGAGACCCAGTACTTC	CASSTSGEETQYF
-	TRBV18	TRBJ2-7	TRBD1	TGTGCCAGCTCACCAGGGGACAGGGTCGACGAGCAGTACTTC	CASSPGDRVDEQYF
once	TRBV29-1	TRBJ2-1	-	TGCAGCGCCCGAGAGAGCGGAAGCTCCTACAATGAGCAGTTCTTC	CSARESGSSYNEQFF
-	TRBV29-1	TRBJ2-7	TRBD1	TGCAGCGTTGTTACAGGGGCATCCTACGAGCAGTACTTC	CSVVTGASYEQYF
-	TRBV6-1	TRBJ1-5	-	TGTGCCAGCAGTGGGACACTGTATAGCAATCAGCCCCAGCATTTT	CASSGTLYSNQPQHF
-	TRBV29-1	TRBJ2-7	TRBD2	TGCAGCGTTGAAGACGGGGGGTTATACGAGCAGTACTTC	CSVEDGGLYEQYF
-	TRBV7-9	TRBJ2-5	TRBD1	TGTGCCAGCAGCACAACACCGCCGGACAGGAGTAAAGAGACCCAGTACTTC	CASSTTPPDRSKETQYF
few	TRBV6-6	TRBJ2-7	-	TGTGCCAGCAGTTACCCTCCGAATAACACCCACGAGCAGTACTTC	CASSYPPNNTHEQYF
-	TRBV2	TRBJ2-7	-	TGTGCCAGCAGTGAGGGGCTCGAGCAGTACTTC	CASSEGLEQYF
-	TRBV6-5	TRBJ2-1	-	TGTGCCAGCAGTTACAGCCCGGGTTCCAATGAGCAGTTCTTC	CASSYSPGSNEQFF
-	TRBV5-1	TRBJ2-3	TRBD1	TGCGCCAGCAGTCCCCTGGCAGGGACAGGCACAGATACGCAGTATTTT	CASSPLAGTGTDTQYF
-	TRBV9	TRBJ1-1	-	TGTGCCAGCAGGGGGCCCGGGGACCGGGAAGCTTTCTTT	CASRGPGDREAFF
-	TRBV27	TRBJ2-3	-	TGTGCCAGCAGTTTAGGTGTGGGGGCAGATACGCAGTATTTT	CASSLGVGADTQYF
-	TRBV27	TRBJ2-5	TRBD1	TGTGCCAGCAGTTACAGGGGAGAAGAGACCCAGTACTTC	CASSYRGEETQYF